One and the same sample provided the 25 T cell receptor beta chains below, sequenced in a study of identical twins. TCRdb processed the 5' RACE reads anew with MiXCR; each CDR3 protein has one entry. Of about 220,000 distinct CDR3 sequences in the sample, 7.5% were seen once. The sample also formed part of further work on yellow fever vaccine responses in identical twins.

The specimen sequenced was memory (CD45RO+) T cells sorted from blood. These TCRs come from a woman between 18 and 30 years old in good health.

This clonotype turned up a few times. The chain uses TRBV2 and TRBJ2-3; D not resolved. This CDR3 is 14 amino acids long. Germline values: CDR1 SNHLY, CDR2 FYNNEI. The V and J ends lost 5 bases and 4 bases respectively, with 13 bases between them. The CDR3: CASSLRANSDTQYF. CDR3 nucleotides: TGTGCCAGCAGTCTTCGAGCTAACTCAGATACGCAGTATTTT.

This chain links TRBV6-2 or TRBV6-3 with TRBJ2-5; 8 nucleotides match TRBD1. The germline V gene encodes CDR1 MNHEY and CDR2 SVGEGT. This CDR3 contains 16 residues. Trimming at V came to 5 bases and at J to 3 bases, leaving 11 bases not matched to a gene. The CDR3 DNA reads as TGTGCCAGCAGTGCACTGCTTTCGACAGGGGAAGAGACCCAGTACTTC. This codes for CASSALLSTGEETQYF.

Here the CDR3 reads CASRRDFLSPLHF. CDR3 bases: TGTGCCAGCCGGCGGGACTTTTTATCACCCCTCCACTTT. J is TRBJ1-6 and V is TRBV28; TRBD1 might be the D (5 bases). Trimming took off 8 bases at V and 10 bases at J, with 15 bases between the two ends. CDR3 length equals 13 residues. From germline, CDR1 is MDHEN and CDR2 SYDVKM.

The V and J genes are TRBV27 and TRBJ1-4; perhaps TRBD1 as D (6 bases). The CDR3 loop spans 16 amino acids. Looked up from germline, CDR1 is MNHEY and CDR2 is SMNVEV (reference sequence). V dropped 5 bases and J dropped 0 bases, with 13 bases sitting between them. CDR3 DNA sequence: TGTGCCAGCAGTCGAGGACAGTCTGCAACTAATGAAAAACTGTTTTTT. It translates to CASSRGQSATNEKLFF.

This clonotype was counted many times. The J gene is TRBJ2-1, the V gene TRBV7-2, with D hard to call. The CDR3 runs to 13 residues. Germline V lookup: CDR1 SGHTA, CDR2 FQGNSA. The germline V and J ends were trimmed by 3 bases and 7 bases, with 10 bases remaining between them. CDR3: CASSLSRLNEQFF. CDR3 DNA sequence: TGTGCCAGCAGCTTGTCTAGGTTGAATGAGCAGTTCTTC.

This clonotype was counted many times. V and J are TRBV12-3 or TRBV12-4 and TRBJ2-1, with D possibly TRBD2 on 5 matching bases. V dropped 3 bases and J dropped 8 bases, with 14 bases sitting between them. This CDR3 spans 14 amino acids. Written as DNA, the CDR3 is TGTGCCAGCAGTTTTATGCTAGGTAGCGATGAGCAGTTCTTC. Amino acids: CASSFMLGSDEQFF.

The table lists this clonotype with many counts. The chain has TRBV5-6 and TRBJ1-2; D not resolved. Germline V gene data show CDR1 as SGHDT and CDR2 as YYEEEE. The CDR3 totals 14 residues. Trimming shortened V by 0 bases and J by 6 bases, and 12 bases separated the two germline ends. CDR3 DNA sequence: TGTGCCAGCAGCTTGGAGAGAGGAGGCGATGGCTACACCTTC. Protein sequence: CASSLERGGDGYTF.

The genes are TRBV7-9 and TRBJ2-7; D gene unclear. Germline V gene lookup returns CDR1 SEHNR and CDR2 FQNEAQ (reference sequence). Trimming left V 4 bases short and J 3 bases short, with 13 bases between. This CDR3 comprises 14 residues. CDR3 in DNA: TGTGCCAGCAGCTACACAATGCCTTACTACGAGCAGTACTTC. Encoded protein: CASSYTMPYYEQYF.

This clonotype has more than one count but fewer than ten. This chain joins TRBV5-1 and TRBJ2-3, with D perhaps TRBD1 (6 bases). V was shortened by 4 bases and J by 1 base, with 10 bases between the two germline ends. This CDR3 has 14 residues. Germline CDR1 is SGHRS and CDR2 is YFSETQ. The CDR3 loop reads CASSLGQRTDTQYF. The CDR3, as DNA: TGCGCCAGCAGCCTCGGACAGCGCACAGATACGCAGTATTTT.

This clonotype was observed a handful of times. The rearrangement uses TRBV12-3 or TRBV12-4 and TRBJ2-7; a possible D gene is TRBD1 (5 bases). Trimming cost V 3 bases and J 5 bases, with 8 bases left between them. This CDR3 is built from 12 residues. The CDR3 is CASSFGQNEQYF. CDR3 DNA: TGTGCCAGCAGTTTCGGACAAAACGAGCAGTACTTC.

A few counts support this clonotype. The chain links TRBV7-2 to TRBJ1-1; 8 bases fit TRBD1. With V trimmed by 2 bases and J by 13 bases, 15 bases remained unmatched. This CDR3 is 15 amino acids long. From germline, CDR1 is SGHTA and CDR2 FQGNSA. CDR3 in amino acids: CASSLFNIGDRGVFF. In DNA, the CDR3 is TGTGCCAGCAGCTTATTCAATATCGGTGACAGGGGTGTTTTCTTT.

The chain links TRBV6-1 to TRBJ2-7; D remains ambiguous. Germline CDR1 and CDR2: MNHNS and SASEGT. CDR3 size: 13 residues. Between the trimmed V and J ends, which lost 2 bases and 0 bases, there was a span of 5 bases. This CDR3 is CASSELYSYEQYF. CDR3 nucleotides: TGTGCCAGCAGTGAACTCTACTCCTACGAGCAGTACTTC.

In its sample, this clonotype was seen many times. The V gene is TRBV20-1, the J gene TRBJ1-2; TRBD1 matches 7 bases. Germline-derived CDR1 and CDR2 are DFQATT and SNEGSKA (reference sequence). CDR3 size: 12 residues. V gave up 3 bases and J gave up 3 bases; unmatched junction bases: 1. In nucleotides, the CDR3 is TGCAGTGCTAGCGACAGGGACTATGGCTACACCTTC. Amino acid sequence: CSASDRDYGYTF.

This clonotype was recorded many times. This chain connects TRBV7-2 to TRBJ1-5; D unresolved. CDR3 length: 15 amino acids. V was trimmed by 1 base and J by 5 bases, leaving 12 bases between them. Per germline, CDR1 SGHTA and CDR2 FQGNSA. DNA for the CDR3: TGTGCCAGCAGCTTAGTTATGGCAAATTATCAGCCCCAGCATTTT. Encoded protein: CASSLVMANYQPQHF.

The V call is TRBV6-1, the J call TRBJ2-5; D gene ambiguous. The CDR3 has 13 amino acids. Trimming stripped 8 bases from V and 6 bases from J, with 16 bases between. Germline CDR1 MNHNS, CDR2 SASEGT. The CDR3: CASRLLGVKTQYF. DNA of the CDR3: TGTGCCAGCCGCTTATTGGGCGTCAAGACCCAGTACTTC.

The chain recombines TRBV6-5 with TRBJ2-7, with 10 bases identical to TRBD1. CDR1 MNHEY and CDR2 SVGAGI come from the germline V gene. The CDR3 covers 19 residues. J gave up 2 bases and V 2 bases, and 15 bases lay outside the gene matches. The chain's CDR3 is CASSYKPGQGKVRAYEQYF. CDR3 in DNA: TGTGCCAGCAGTTACAAGCCGGGACAGGGGAAGGTGAGGGCCTACGAGCAGTACTTC.

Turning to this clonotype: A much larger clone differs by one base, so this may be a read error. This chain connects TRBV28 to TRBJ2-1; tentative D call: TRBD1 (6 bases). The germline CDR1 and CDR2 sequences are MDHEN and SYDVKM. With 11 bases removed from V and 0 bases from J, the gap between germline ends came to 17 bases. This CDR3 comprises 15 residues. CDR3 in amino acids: CAGIETGSSYNEQFF. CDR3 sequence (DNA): TGTGCCGGCATTGAGACAGGAAGCTCCTACAATGAGCAGTTCTTC.

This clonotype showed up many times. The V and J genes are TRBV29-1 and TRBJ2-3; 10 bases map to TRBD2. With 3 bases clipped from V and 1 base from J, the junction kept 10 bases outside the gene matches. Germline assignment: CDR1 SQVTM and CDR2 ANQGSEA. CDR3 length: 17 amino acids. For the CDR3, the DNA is TGCAGCGTTGATAACCCCCTACTAGCGGGGCGCACAGATACGCAGTATTTT. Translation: CSVDNPLLAGRTDTQYF.

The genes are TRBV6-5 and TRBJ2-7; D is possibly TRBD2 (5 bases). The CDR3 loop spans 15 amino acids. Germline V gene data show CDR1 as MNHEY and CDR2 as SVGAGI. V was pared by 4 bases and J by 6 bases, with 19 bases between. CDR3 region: CASSSKTPDFAEQYF. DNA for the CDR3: TGTGCCAGCAGTTCCAAAACCCCGGACTTCGCCGAGCAGTACTTC.

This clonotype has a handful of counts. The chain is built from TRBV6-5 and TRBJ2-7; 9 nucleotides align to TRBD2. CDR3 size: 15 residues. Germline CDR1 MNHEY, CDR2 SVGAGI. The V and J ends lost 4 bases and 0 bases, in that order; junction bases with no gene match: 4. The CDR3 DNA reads TGTGCCAGCAGTTTGGAGCGGGGGGTCTCCTACGAGCAGTACTTC. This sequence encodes CASSLERGVSYEQYF.

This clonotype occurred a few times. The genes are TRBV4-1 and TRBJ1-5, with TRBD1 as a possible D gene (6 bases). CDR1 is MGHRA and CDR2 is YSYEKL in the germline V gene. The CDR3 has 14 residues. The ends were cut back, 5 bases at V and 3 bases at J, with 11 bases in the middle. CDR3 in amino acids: CASSFQGINQPQHF. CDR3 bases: TGCGCCAGCAGCTTCCAGGGGATCAATCAGCCCCAGCATTTT.

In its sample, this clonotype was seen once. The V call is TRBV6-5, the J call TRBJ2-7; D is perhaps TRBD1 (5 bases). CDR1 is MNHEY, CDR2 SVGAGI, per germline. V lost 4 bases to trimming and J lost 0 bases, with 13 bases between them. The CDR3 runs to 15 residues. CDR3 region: CASSFGAESSYEQYF. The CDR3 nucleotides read TGTGCCAGCAGTTTTGGGGCCGAAAGCTCCTACGAGCAGTACTTC.

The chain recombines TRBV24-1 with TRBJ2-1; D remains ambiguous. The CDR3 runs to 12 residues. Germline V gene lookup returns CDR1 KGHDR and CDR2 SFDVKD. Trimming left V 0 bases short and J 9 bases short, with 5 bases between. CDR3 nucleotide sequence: TGTGCCACCAGTGATTTGAGGAGTGAGCAGTTCTTC. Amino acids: CATSDLRSEQFF.

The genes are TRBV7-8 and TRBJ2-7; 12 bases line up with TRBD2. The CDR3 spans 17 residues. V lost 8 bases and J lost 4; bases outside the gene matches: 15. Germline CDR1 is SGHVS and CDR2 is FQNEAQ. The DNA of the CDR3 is TGTGCCAGCGGACCGACTAGCGGGAGCCCGAAATATTACGAGCAGTACTTC. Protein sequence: CASGPTSGSPKYYEQYF.

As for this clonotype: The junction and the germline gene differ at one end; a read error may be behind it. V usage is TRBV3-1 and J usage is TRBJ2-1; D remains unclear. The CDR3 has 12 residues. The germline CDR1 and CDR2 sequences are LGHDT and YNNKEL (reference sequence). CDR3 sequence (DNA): TGTGCCAGCAGCCAAGGAAAGGGCCTTAGGCTCTTC. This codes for CASSQGKGLRLF.